Presented here are 27 T cell receptor beta chains from one specimen sequenced in a study of shared clonotypes between healthy human individuals. Assay: immunoSEQ multiplex PCR; the TCRdb copy retains only in-frame clones and omits some. This table has approximately 2.1 million clones, 85% to 95% appearing once. The sample consisted of naive CD4+ T cells from PBMCs. Stated subset: CD45RA+ positively selected. These receptors were obtained from a young man in good health. Some clones in this sample may be carry-over from other donors' samples.

This chain uses TRBV7-3 with TRBJ2-7; the match to TRBD2 covers 7 bases. With 5 bases clipped from V and 4 bases from J, the junction kept 5 bases outside the gene matches. The CDR3 spans 13 residues. CDR1 is SGHTA, CDR2 FQGTGA, per germline. The chain's CDR3 is CASSPRGGYEQYF. The CDR3 DNA reads as TGTGCCAGCAGCCCGAGGGGAGGGTACGAGCAGTACTTC.

The chain couples TRBV15 to TRBJ1-5; weak D call: TRBD1 (5 bases). The CDR3 is 17 amino acids. In germline, CDR1 is LNHNV, CDR2 YYDKDF (reference sequence). Trimming took 0 bases from V and 0 from J, leaving 12 bases between them. The CDR3 DNA follows: TGTGCCACCAGCAGAGATCAAGGCAGGGCTAGCAATCAGCCCCAGCATTTT. Translated, it gives CATSRDQGRASNQPQHF.

The chain uses TRBV5-4 and TRBJ2-6; no reliable D call. In germline, CDR1 is SGHNT, CDR2 YYREEE (reference sequence). Between the trimmed V and J ends, which lost 4 bases and 0 bases, there was a span of 8 bases. The CDR3 loop spans 15 amino acids. CDR3 in DNA: TGTGCCAGCAGCCCCCGTTACTCTGGGGCCAACGTCCTGACTTTC. This codes for CASSPRYSGANVLTF.

This rearrangement joins TRBV5-1 to TRBJ2-5, with D perhaps matching TRBD1 or TRBD2 (5 bases each). The germline CDR1 and CDR2 sequences are SGHRS and YFSETQ. The length of the CDR3 is 16 residues. The V and J ends lost 4 bases and 1 base respectively, with 17 bases between them. CDR3 loop: CASSLAGTVVQETQYF. CDR3 coding DNA: TGCGCCAGCAGCCTAGCCGGGACCGTCGTCCAAGAGACCCAGTACTTC.

The chain carries TRBV6-1 and TRBJ2-3; maybe TRBD2 (5 bases). CDR1 and CDR2 from the germline V gene are MNHNS and SASEGT. This CDR3 is built from 13 residues. V was clipped by 6 bases and J by 2 bases, with 9 bases between them. CDR3 sequence reads: CASRRDPTDTQYF. The CDR3 nucleotides read TGTGCCAGCAGACGGGATCCCACAGATACGCAGTATTTT.

The chain uses TRBV4-2 and TRBJ2-7; D gene ambiguous. This CDR3 spans 11 amino acids. The V and J ends lost 0 bases and 7 bases respectively, with 4 bases between them. The germline CDR1 and CDR2 sequences are LGHNA and YNFKEQ. The chain's CDR3 is CASSQEREQYF. As DNA, the CDR3 is TGTGCCAGCAGCCAAGAGCGGGAGCAGTACTTC.

The gene calls are TRBV18 and TRBJ2-5; maybe TRBD2 (6 bases). The CDR3 runs 14 residues. CDR1 is KGHSH, CDR2 LQKENI, per germline. Trimming pared 4 bases from V and 3 bases from J, leaving 12 bases between. The CDR3: CASSRGLAKETQYF. In DNA form, the CDR3 reads TGTGCCAGCTCACGAGGGCTAGCGAAAGAGACCCAGTACTTC.

The J gene is TRBJ1-2, the V gene TRBV28; 8 bases match TRBD1. There are 13 residues in the CDR3. J was trimmed by 2 bases and V by 10 bases; bases with no gene match: 6. Germline V gene data show CDR1 as MDHEN and CDR2 as SYDVKM. The CDR3 loop reads CATSQGANYGYTF. CDR3 nucleotides: TGTGCCACCTCTCAGGGGGCGAACTATGGCTACACCTTC.

This CDR3 is CASSLGNPFGELFF. The CDR3, as DNA: TGTGCCAGCAGCTTAGGGAACCCCTTTGGGGAGCTGTTTTTT. This chain connects TRBV7-6 to TRBJ2-2; the D is unclear. The CDR3 length is 14 residues. V lost 1 base and J 8 bases, leaving 11 bases between the germline ends. The germline V gene has CDR1 SGHVS and CDR2 FNYEAQ.

Concerning this clone: The same CDR3 also results from other DNA sequences found in this sample. CDR3: CASSLASGSKETQYF. CDR3 coding DNA: TGTGCCAGCAGCTTGGCTAGCGGGAGCAAGGAGACCCAGTACTTC. The chain combines TRBV5-4 with TRBJ2-5; 10 nucleotides align to TRBD2. This CDR3 spans 15 amino acids. The J segment lost 5 bases and the V segment lost 0 bases, leaving 4 bases of the junction unmatched. Germline-derived CDR1 and CDR2 are SGHNT and YYREEE (reference sequence).

In this sample, this clone turned up once. The chain joins TRBV7-2 to TRBJ1-4; D uncertain. Germline values: CDR1 SGHTA, CDR2 FQGNSA. The CDR3 contains 14 residues. V gave up 2 bases and J gave up 5 bases, with 9 bases separating them. CDR3 sequence reads: CASSLLQGNEKLFF. CDR3 DNA sequence: TGTGCCAGCAGCTTACTCCAAGGAAATGAAAAACTGTTTTTT.

V is TRBV5-1 and J is TRBJ1-3, with D maybe TRBD1 (5 bases). The CDR3 totals 14 residues. Trimming shortened V by 2 bases and J by 1 base, and 7 bases separated the two germline ends. Germline lookup yields CDR1 SGHRS and CDR2 YFSETQ. The CDR3 region has the DNA TGCGCCAGCAGCTTCGAGGGGTCTGGAAACACCATATATTTT. This gives the protein CASSFEGSGNTIYF.

The V and J genes are TRBV6-5 and TRBJ2-1; D perhaps matches TRBD1 (5 bases). Germline V gene lookup returns CDR1 MNHEY and CDR2 SVGAGI. There are 14 residues in the CDR3. V lost 6 bases and J lost 4, with 13 bases in between. The CDR3 bases are TGTGCCAGCAGGCCGAGACAGTTATACAATGAGCAGTTCTTC. Its protein is CASRPRQLYNEQFF.

The rearrangement uses TRBV9 and TRBJ2-1; 10 bases map to TRBD2. The CDR3 totals 18 residues. V lost 1 base to trimming and J lost 4 bases; unmatched junction nucleotides: 11. Germline-derived CDR1 and CDR2 are SGDLS and YYNGEE. DNA for the CDR3: TGTGCCAGCAGCGTACTCCCTACTCTAGCGGGAGTTTACAATGAGCAGTTCTTC. Its protein is CASSVLPTLAGVYNEQFF. Filled out from reference TRBV9 and TRBJ2-1, the complete variable domain reads DSGVTQTPKHLITATGQRVTLRCSPRSGDLSVYWYQQSLDQGLQFLIQYYNGEERAKGNILERFSAQQFPDLHSELNLSSLELGDSALYFCASSVLPTLAGVYNEQFFGPGTRLTVL.

V and J are TRBV29-1 and TRBJ2-5; 9 bases align to TRBD2. The J call may be incorrect, as the DNA end agrees better with TRBJ2-7. Germline loops: CDR1 SQVTM, CDR2 ANQGSEA. The CDR3 spans 15 residues. Written as DNA, the CDR3 is TGCAGCGTTGTCCCGACGGCGGGAGGGCCCTACGAGCAGTACTTC. Translating it yields CSVVPTAGGPYEQYF.

This clone was observed a single time. V and J are TRBV9 and TRBJ2-7; TRBD2 agrees at 14 bases. The CDR3 is 14 amino acids. The V and J ends lost 4 bases and 7 bases, in that order; junction bases with no gene match: 4. Germline CDR1 and CDR2: SGDLS and YYNGEE. CDR3 DNA: TGTGCCAGCAGCAGGGGACTAGCGGGAGATGAGCAGTACTTC. Its protein product is CASSRGLAGDEQYF.

The J gene is TRBJ2-3, the V gene TRBV4-1, with TRBD2 identical over 10 bases. Trimming took 0 bases from V and 3 from J; bases not matched to a gene: 3. The CDR3 runs to 16 residues. The germline V gene encodes CDR1 MGHRA and CDR2 YSYEKL. CDR3 region: CASSQEQGLATDTQYF. In DNA form, the CDR3 reads TGCGCCAGCAGCCAAGAACAGGGACTAGCGACAGATACGCAGTATTTT.

CDR3 sequence (DNA): TGTGCCTGGAGTTCATGGTATGGCTACACCTTC. This gives the protein CAWSSWYGYTF. This sequence joins TRBV30 and TRBJ1-2; D is ambiguous. Trimming left V 2 bases short and J 5 bases short, with 6 bases between. The CDR3 contains 11 residues. Germline V CDR1 and CDR2: GTSNPN, SVGIG (reference sequence).

The chain employs TRBV28 and TRBJ1-4, with 8 bases aligning to TRBD1. CDR1 MDHEN and CDR2 SYDVKM come from the germline V gene. This CDR3 spans 13 amino acids. Trimming removed 5 bases from V and 10 bases from J; junction bases left unmatched: 6. As DNA, the CDR3 is TGTGCCAGCAGTCCCCAGGGGGCGCCAAAACTGTTTTTT. Amino acid sequence: CASSPQGAPKLFF.

The V and J genes are TRBV7-9 and TRBJ1-1; tentatively, D is TRBD1 (6 bases). This CDR3 region has 16 residues. CDR1 and CDR2 from the germline V gene are SEHNR and FQNEAQ (reference sequence). V was trimmed by 2 bases and J by 1 base, leaving 14 bases between them. The CDR3 here is CASSLYGGGTNTEAFF. In DNA, the CDR3 is TGTGCCAGCAGCTTATACGGGGGCGGGACGAACACTGAAGCTTTCTTT.

The chain links TRBV30 to TRBJ2-2; the D is unclear. Germline values: CDR1 GTSNPN, CDR2 SVGIG (reference sequence). V was trimmed by 0 bases and J by 0 bases, leaving 5 bases between them. The CDR3 totals 14 residues. CDR3 sequence reads: CAWSVSANTGELFF. Here the CDR3 DNA reads TGTGCCTGGAGTGTATCAGCGAACACCGGGGAGCTGTTTTTT.

V is TRBV7-9 and J is TRBJ2-1; no clear D. The V and J ends lost 5 bases and 7 bases respectively, with 9 bases between them. The CDR3 loop spans 12 amino acids. In germline, CDR1 is SEHNR, CDR2 FQNEAQ (reference sequence). CDR3 sequence reads: CASSTSPNEQFF. In DNA form, the CDR3 reads TGTGCCAGCAGCACCAGTCCTAATGAGCAGTTCTTC. The full variable domain, with the rest looked up from reference TRBV7-9 and TRBJ2-1, is DTGVSQNPRHKITKRGQNVTFRCDPISEHNRLYWYRQTLGQGPEFLTYFQNEAQLEKSRLLSDRFSAERPKGSFSTLEIQRTEQGDSAMYLCASSTSPNEQFFGPGTRLTVL.

The rearrangement joins TRBV15 to TRBJ2-5, with D perhaps TRBD1 (6 bases). The CDR3 has 14 residues. Trimming pared 4 bases from V and 2 bases from J, leaving 11 bases between. Germline CDR1 reads LNHNV; CDR2 reads YYDKDF (reference sequence). This chain's CDR3 is CATSNRQVQETQYF. The DNA of the CDR3 is TGTGCCACCAGCAACCGACAGGTTCAAGAGACCCAGTACTTC.

The genes are TRBV7-8 and TRBJ2-1; D gene unclear. The CDR3 is made up of 13 amino acids. The germline V gene encodes CDR1 SGHVS and CDR2 FQNEAQ. Trimming removed 3 bases from V and 2 bases from J, with 5 bases in between. CDR3 sequence reads: CASSFPPYNEQFF. Here the CDR3 DNA reads TGTGCCAGCAGCTTCCCTCCCTACAATGAGCAGTTCTTC.

The chain recombines TRBV28 with TRBJ2-2; 10 nucleotides align to TRBD1. Trimming cost V 3 bases and J 5 bases; bases outside gene matches: 9. Germline V lookup: CDR1 MDHEN, CDR2 SYDVKM. The CDR3 sequence is 17 residues long. The CDR3 region is CASSFPRDRGQTGELFF. DNA of the CDR3: TGTGCCAGCAGTTTCCCAAGGGACAGGGGCCAAACCGGGGAGCTGTTTTTT.

The chain joins TRBV7-6 to TRBJ2-1, with 9 nucleotides matching TRBD1. The CDR3 loop spans 15 amino acids. The junction had 8 bases not matched to a gene; V was cut back by 5 bases and J by 6 bases. Germline CDR1 is SGHVS and CDR2 is FNYEAQ. CDR3 residues: CASSAGTGSVNEQFF. In DNA form, the CDR3 reads TGTGCCAGCAGCGCCGGGACAGGGTCTGTCAATGAGCAGTTCTTC.

V gene TRBV29-1 combines with J gene TRBJ2-1; D could derive from TRBD1 or TRBD2 (5 bases each). Germline V gene lookup returns CDR1 SQVTM and CDR2 ANQGSEA. V lost 3 bases and J lost 2, with 14 bases in between. The CDR3 totals 15 residues. The CDR3 protein is CSVDPGVGAYNEQFF. The CDR3 bases are TGCAGCGTTGACCCCGGGGTGGGGGCCTACAATGAGCAGTTCTTC.